A single sample gave rise to the 8 T cell receptor beta chains below, sequenced in a study of T cell repertoires in cytomegalovirus infection (dated by TCRdb to the late 2010s). These receptors have no identified antigens. Interpreted using the paper, the treatment or condition label stands for: in vitro stimulation with specific CMV peptide epitopes to enrich CMV-specific T cells. TCRdb shows the sequencer as Illumina HiSeq 1500. The raw public reads went through TCRdb reprocessing: fastp at Q25, MiXCR clone calling, in-frame beta chains kept. For every CDR3 protein sequence, its rows merge into one entry that carries the most common genes and DNA. The sample table records about 740,000 distinct CDR3 sequences; roughly a third of these occur just once. The ten largest clones represent 18% of the sample. The sequencing here drew on cultured PBMCs, taken from culture after CMV antigen stimulation. These receptors all stem from a human donor in good health (CMV status not recorded). Some clones in this sample may be carry-over from other donors' samples.

The genes are TRBV7-6 and TRBJ2-2; D may correspond to TRBD1 or TRBD2 (7 bases each). V dropped 5 bases and J dropped 0 bases, with 13 bases sitting between them. Germline CDR1 is SGHVS and CDR2 is FNYEAQ. CDR3 length equals 16 residues. The CDR3 DNA follows: TGTGCCAGCAGCCCCAGGGGGAGGGCGAACACCGGGGAGCTGTTTTTT. It translates to CASSPRGRANTGELFF.

This clonotype was detected ten times or more. The chain carries TRBV11-2 and TRBJ2-2; TRBD2 matches 11 bases. The CDR3 spans 16 residues. V was clipped by 4 bases and J by 7 bases; unmatched bases: 8. Germline V gene sequence: CDR1 SGHAT, CDR2 FQNNGV. CDR3 amino acids: CASSSQTSGNVGELFF. The CDR3 DNA follows: TGTGCCAGCAGCTCTCAGACTAGCGGGAATGTCGGGGAGCTGTTTTTT.

This clonotype was recorded many times. This chain uses TRBV6-6 with TRBJ2-7; D not resolved. The germline CDR1 and CDR2 sequences are MNHNY and SVGAGI (reference sequence). Trimming removed 0 bases at V and 0 bases at J, with 9 bases between. The CDR3 length is 15 residues. CDR3 residues: CASSYSGSSSYEQYF. CDR3 DNA: TGTGCCAGCAGTTACTCCGGGTCAAGCTCCTACGAGCAGTACTTC.

The rearrangement links TRBV6-8 to TRBJ2-1, with 12 positions matching TRBD2. V lost 10 bases to trimming and J lost 6 bases; unmatched junction nucleotides: 13. This CDR3 contains 16 residues. Germline assignment: CDR1 MNHGY and CDR2 SAAAGT. Here the CDR3 DNA reads TGTGCCACACAAGATCGGCTAGCGGGAGGGCCCAATGAGCAGTTCTTC. Protein sequence: CATQDRLAGGPNEQFF.

The V gene is TRBV15, the J gene TRBJ2-2, with D possibly matching TRBD1 (5 bases). Germline V lookup: CDR1 LNHNV, CDR2 YYDKDF (reference sequence). V was cut by 2 bases and J by 3 bases, with 7 bases left in between. CDR3 length: 14 residues. This CDR3 is CATSRQGDTGELFF. The CDR3 bases are TGTGCCACCAGCAGACAGGGTGACACCGGGGAGCTGTTTTTT. The entire variable domain, with the rest obtained from reference TRBV15 and TRBJ2-2, is as follows: DAMVIQNPRYQVTQFGKPVTLSCSQTLNHNVMYWYQQKSSQAPKLLFHYYDKDFNNEADTPDNFQSRRPNTSFCFLDIRSPGLGDTAMYLCATSRQGDTGELFFGEGSRLTVL.

There are a few counts of this clonotype. The V gene is TRBV6-6, the J gene TRBJ1-1, with D uncertain. Looked up from germline, CDR1 is MNHNY and CDR2 is SVGAGI (reference sequence). The V and J ends lost 0 bases and 5 bases respectively, with 10 bases between them. This CDR3 is built from 14 residues. CDR3 nucleotide sequence: TGTGCCAGCAGTTACTCAGGTAAATGGACTGAAGCTTTCTTT. Its protein product is CASSYSGKWTEAFF.

The chain has TRBV6-1 and TRBJ2-5; D tentatively fits TRBD1 or TRBD2 (5 bases each). The CDR3 is 13 residues long. V shed 8 bases and J shed 1 base, with 11 bases lying between them. Per the germline V gene, CDR1 is MNHNS and CDR2 is SASEGT. CDR3 residues: CASRGVGQETQYF. Here the CDR3 DNA reads TGTGCCAGCCGAGGGGTTGGCCAAGAGACCCAGTACTTC.

The rearrangement links TRBV4-1 to TRBJ1-4; weak D call: TRBD1 (5 bases). Germline CDR1 MGHRA, CDR2 YSYEKL. Trimming took 2 bases from V and 4 from J, leaving 14 bases between them. The CDR3 covers 16 residues. DNA for the CDR3: TGCGCCAGCAGCCAACAACAGGCTGAGGGTAATGAAAAACTGTTTTTT. This translates into CASSQQQAEGNEKLFF.